These 21 T cell receptor beta chains share one sample of origin, sequenced in a study of Ad26.COV2.S vaccination and SARS-CoV-2 variants. TCRdb's copy holds only in-frame clones and misses some; the assay was immunoSEQ multiplex PCR. This table has about 350,000 clones, roughly 90% appearing once. Treatment meaning: some 20 received Ad26.COV2.S at low or high dose, single or two shots; a few received placebo; per-sample allocation not given. Samples were taken on day 63 after the first vaccine or placebo injection. The material was peripheral blood, obtained in a trial of Ad26.COV2.S vaccine versus placebo. The receptors originated from a person between 18 and 65 years old who received the Ad26.COV2.S COVID-19 vaccine or a placebo.

V and J are TRBV3-1 (or the pseudogene TRBV3-2) and TRBJ2-1; TRBD2 matches at 9 bases. With V trimmed by 3 bases and J by 9 bases, 12 bases remained unmatched. Germline lookup yields CDR1 LGHDT and CDR2 YNNKEL (reference sequence). The CDR3 is made up of 16 amino acids. The CDR3 protein is CASSQTASGTTGEQFF. In DNA, the CDR3 is TGTGCCAGCAGCCAGACGGCTAGCGGGACGACGGGTGAGCAGTTCTTC.

In this sample, this clone turned up once. The chain combines TRBV5-1 with TRBJ2-3; 8 bases agree with TRBD1. CDR1 is SGHRS, CDR2 YFSETQ, per germline. CDR3 size: 16 residues. V was pared by 4 bases and J by 4 bases, with 11 bases of the junction left unmatched. CDR3 region: CASSAQGALIADTQYF. The CDR3 nucleotides are TGCGCCAGCAGCGCGCAGGGGGCCCTAATCGCAGATACGCAGTATTTT.

V gene TRBV9 combines with J gene TRBJ2-1; 9 bases match TRBD1. V gave up 7 bases and J gave up 7 bases; unmatched junction bases: 9. CDR1 and CDR2 from the germline V gene are SGDLS and YYNGEE. The CDR3 extends over 14 amino acids. The CDR3 here is CASGRTGDLNEQFF. The DNA for the CDR3 is TGTGCCAGCGGCCGGACAGGGGATTTAAATGAGCAGTTCTTC.

V gene TRBV7-6 combines with J gene TRBJ1-5, with D possibly being TRBD1 (5 bases). The V gene lost 1 base and the J gene lost 8 bases, with 12 bases spanning the gap. Germline V gene data show CDR1 as SGHVS and CDR2 as FNYEAQ. The CDR3 sequence is 14 residues long. CDR3 sequence (DNA): TGTGCCAGCAGCTTAGGGGGGGTTTGGGAGCCCCAGCATTTT. Its protein is CASSLGGVWEPQHF.

V usage is TRBV4-1 and J usage is TRBJ1-1; D gene ambiguous. With 0 bases removed from V and 3 bases from J, the gap between germline ends came to 11 bases. The CDR3 is 15 amino acids. Per the germline V gene, CDR1 is MGHRA and CDR2 is YSYEKL. CDR3 sequence (DNA): TGCGCCAGCAGCCAAGATGAGGGCAGACACACTGAAGCTTTCTTT. Its protein product is CASSQDEGRHTEAFF.

This sequence joins TRBV7-2 and TRBJ2-3; 7 bases map to TRBD2. Germline CDR1 is SGHTA and CDR2 is FQGNSA. After removal of 0 bases from V and 5 bases from J, the junction contained 2 bases not matched to a gene. The CDR3 is made up of 14 amino acids. The CDR3 bases are TGTGCCAGCAGCTTAGCGGGAGGGGTAGATACGCAGTATTTT. The encoded protein is CASSLAGGVDTQYF.

This chain links TRBV27 with TRBJ2-7; TRBD2 is a possible D gene (7 bases). The germline V gene encodes CDR1 MNHEY and CDR2 SMNVEV (reference sequence). The CDR3 sequence is 13 residues long. Between the trimmed V and J ends, which lost 7 bases and 7 bases, there was a span of 17 bases. CDR3 loop: CASTLAGAGEQYF. CDR3 DNA: TGTGCCAGCACTCTGGCGGGGGCTGGAGAGCAGTACTTC.

The V gene is TRBV9, the J gene TRBJ2-2; D possibly corresponds to TRBD1 (6 bases). Germline V gene sequence: CDR1 SGDLS, CDR2 YYNGEE. The CDR3 is 15 residues long. V lost 3 bases to trimming and J lost 6 bases, with 15 bases between them. Here the CDR3 DNA reads TGTGCCAGCAGCGCTATGACAGGTTCGGCCGGGGAGCTGTTTTTT. Protein sequence: CASSAMTGSAGELFF.

This clone appeared a single time. The chain combines TRBV21-1 with TRBJ1-5; TRBD1, as called in the table, went unchecked against the DNA. TRBV21-1 has pseudogene status. The CDR3 sequence is 17 residues long. The CDR3 loop is CASRRQVWGCSNQPQHF. Here the CDR3 DNA reads TGTGCCAGCAGAAGACAGGTGTGGGGGTGCAGCAATCAGCCCCAGCATTTT.

This chain uses TRBV9 with TRBJ2-1; TRBD1 might be the D (7 bases). CDR1 SGDLS and CDR2 YYNGEE come from the germline V gene. The CDR3 spans 14 residues. The germline V and J ends were trimmed by 0 bases and 6 bases, with 10 bases remaining between them. This CDR3 reads CASSVGQGGNEQFF. CDR3 coding DNA: TGTGCCAGCAGCGTAGGTCAGGGGGGCAATGAGCAGTTCTTC.

This chain connects TRBV27 to TRBJ2-3, with D uncertain. The germline V gene has CDR1 MNHEY and CDR2 SMNVEV (reference sequence). V was shortened by 1 base and J by 0 bases, with 8 bases between the two germline ends. The CDR3 is 15 residues long. This chain's CDR3 is CASSLYLGSTDTQYF. CDR3 sequence (DNA): TGTGCCAGCAGTTTATATCTGGGAAGCACAGATACGCAGTATTTT.

About this clone: The sample carries other DNA sequences with the same CDR3. V and J are TRBV6-5 and TRBJ2-7, with TRBD1 matching 8 bases. V gave up 2 bases and J gave up 4 bases; unmatched junction bases: 4. The CDR3 contains 14 residues. The germline V gene has CDR1 MNHEY and CDR2 SVGAGI. CDR3 coding DNA: TGTGCCAGCAGTTACGGAACAGGGGGGTACGAGCAGTACTTC. It is translated as CASSYGTGGYEQYF.

This sequence joins TRBV2 and TRBJ2-2; tentatively, D is TRBD2 (7 bases). From germline, CDR1 is SNHLY and CDR2 FYNNEI. This CDR3 comprises 21 residues. V lost 1 base and J 7 bases, leaving 31 bases between the germline ends. The CDR3 protein is CASSEVVFGFRGAHDHGELFF. The CDR3, as DNA: TGTGCCAGCAGTGAAGTAGTATTTGGATTCCGGGGGGCGCACGATCACGGGGAGCTGTTTTTT. The entire variable domain, with the rest obtained from reference TRBV2 and TRBJ2-2, is as follows: EPEVTQTPSHQVTQMGQEVILRCVPISNHLYFYWYRQILGQKVEFLVSFYNNEISEKSEIFDDQFSVERPDGSNFTLKIRSTKLEDSAMYFCASSEVVFGFRGAHDHGELFFGEGSRLTVL.

The rearrangement joins TRBV4-2 to TRBJ1-1; D unresolved. The germline gives CDR1 LGHNA, CDR2 YNFKEQ. V gave up 0 bases and J gave up 11 bases, with 7 bases separating them. This CDR3 has 11 residues. CDR3 loop: CASSQDEGAFF. The CDR3 DNA reads as TGTGCCAGCAGCCAAGATGAAGGGGCTTTCTTT.

Here the CDR3 DNA reads TGTGCCAGCAGGACAGGGGGTAATGGCAATCAGCCCCAGCATTTT. Translated: CASRTGGNGNQPQHF. The chain has TRBV28 and TRBJ1-5; 9 nucleotides line up with TRBD1. Germline V gene data show CDR1 as MDHEN and CDR2 as SYDVKM. Trimming cost V 6 bases and J 2 bases; bases outside gene matches: 5. The CDR3 covers 15 residues.

J is TRBJ2-1 and V is TRBV6-5, with 8 bases aligning to TRBD2. In germline, CDR1 is MNHEY, CDR2 SVGAGI. The V segment lost 8 bases and the J segment 0 bases; nucleotides outside the gene matches: 3. This CDR3 is built from 14 residues. The CDR3 DNA reads TGTGCCAGCTCGGGGGGGCCCTCCTACAATGAGCAGTTCTTC. It specifies CASSGGPSYNEQFF.

The chain combines TRBV5-6 with TRBJ2-3; no reliable D call. The V end was cut by 5 bases, the J end by 2 bases, with 12 bases between. Per the germline V gene, CDR1 is SGHDT and CDR2 is YYEEEE. The CDR3 length is 14 residues. CDR3 nucleotide sequence: TGTGCCAGCAGGGACGGGCCTGCCACAGATACGCAGTATTTT. Amino acids: CASRDGPATDTQYF.

J is TRBJ2-7 and V is TRBV7-3; 8 bases line up with TRBD1. The CDR3 runs 14 residues. CDR1 and CDR2 (germline): SGHTA, FQGTGA. Trimming took 5 bases from V and 6 from J; bases not matched to a gene: 9. The CDR3 sequence: CASSPDRDAGEQYF. In DNA form, the CDR3 reads TGTGCCAGCAGCCCGGACAGGGATGCCGGCGAGCAGTACTTC.

Comment on this clone: Additional DNA sequences in this sample encode the identical CDR3. V usage is TRBV4-3 and J usage is TRBJ2-7; D possibly uses TRBD1 or TRBD2 (5 bases each). V lost 3 bases, J lost 0 bases, and 12 bases lay in between. Germline CDR1 is LGHNA and CDR2 is YSLEER. The CDR3 spans 15 residues. In DNA, the CDR3 is TGCGCCAGCAGCCAGGGACCGGGTTCCTCCTACGAGCAGTACTTC. As protein: CASSQGPGSSYEQYF.

The rearrangement uses TRBV15 and TRBJ1-4, with no clear D. V dropped 7 bases and J dropped 7 bases, with 10 bases sitting between them. The CDR3 spans 12 residues. Germline V gene lookup returns CDR1 LNHNV and CDR2 YYDKDF (reference sequence). The CDR3 protein is CATNQDTEKLFF. DNA for the CDR3: TGTGCCACCAACCAGGATACTGAAAAACTGTTTTTT.

The chain is built from TRBV19 and TRBJ2-7, with 7 bases aligning to TRBD1. Per the germline V gene, CDR1 is LNHDA and CDR2 is SQIVND (reference sequence). Trimming took 1 base from V and 4 from J; bases not matched to a gene: 1. The CDR3 is made up of 13 amino acids. The CDR3 DNA sequence: TGTGCCAGTAGTATAGGACAGGGTTACGAGCAGTACTTC. Translation: CASSIGQGYEQYF.